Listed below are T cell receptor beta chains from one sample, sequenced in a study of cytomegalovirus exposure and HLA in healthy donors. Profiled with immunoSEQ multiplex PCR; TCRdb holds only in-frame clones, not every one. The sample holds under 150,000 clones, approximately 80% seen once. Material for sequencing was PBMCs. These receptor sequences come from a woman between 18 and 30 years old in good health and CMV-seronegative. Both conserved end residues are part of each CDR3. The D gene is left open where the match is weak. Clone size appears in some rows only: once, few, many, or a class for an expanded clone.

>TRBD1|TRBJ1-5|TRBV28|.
CASSTGQGLYQPQHF
TGTGCCAGCAGCACAGGACAGGGTCTTTATCAGCCCCAGCATTTT
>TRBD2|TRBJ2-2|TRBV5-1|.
CASSLEAGGTGELFF
TGCGCCAGCAGCTTGGAAGCGGGGGGCACGGGGGAGCTGTTTTTT
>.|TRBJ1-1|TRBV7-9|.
CASSLDRVGAFF
TGTGCCAGCAGCTTAGACAGGGTTGGAGCTTTCTTT
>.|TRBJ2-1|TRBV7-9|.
CASSLGPGVDEQFF
TGTGCCAGCAGCTTAGGTCCGGGGGTAGATGAGCAGTTCTTC
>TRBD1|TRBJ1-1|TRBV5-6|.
CASSPLPGQGWTEAFF
TGTGCCAGCAGCCCCTTACCGGGACAGGGGTGGACTGAAGCTTTCTTT
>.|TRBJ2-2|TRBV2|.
CASTMTEANTGELFF
TGTGCCAGCACTATGACAGAGGCGAACACCGGGGAGCTGTTTTTT
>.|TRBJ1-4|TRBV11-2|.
CASSLEATNEKLFF
TGTGCCAGCAGCTTGGAGGCAACTAATGAAAAACTGTTTTTT
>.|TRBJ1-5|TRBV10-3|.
CAISDRLSNQPQHF
TGTGCCATCAGTGACAGGCTTAGCAATCAGCCCCAGCATTTT
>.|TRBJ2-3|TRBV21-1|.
CASSKTRGGCTDTQYF
TGTGCCAGCAGCAAAACGAGGGGGGGATGCACAGATACGCAGTATTTT
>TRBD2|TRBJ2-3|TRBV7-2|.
CASTLQPLAGGITDTQYF
TGTGCCAGCACGCTACAACCGTTAGCGGGGGGGATCACAGATACGCAGTATTTT
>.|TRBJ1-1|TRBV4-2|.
CASSLETGSNTEAFF
TGTGCCAGCAGCCTAGAGACAGGATCGAACACTGAAGCTTTCTTT
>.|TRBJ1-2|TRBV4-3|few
CASSHNTGSGGYTF
TGCGCCAGCAGCCACAACACAGGCTCGGGTGGCTACACCTTC
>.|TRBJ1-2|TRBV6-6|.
CASSYGRDAGYTF
TGTGCCAGCAGTTACGGGAGGGATGCCGGCTACACCTTC
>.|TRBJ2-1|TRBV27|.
CASSPGTSYNEQFF
TGTGCCAGCAGCCCGGGGACTTCCTACAATGAGCAGTTCTTC
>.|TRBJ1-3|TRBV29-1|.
CSVRRGVSSGNTIYF
TGCAGCGTTAGGCGGGGAGTCAGCTCTGGAAACACCATATATTTT
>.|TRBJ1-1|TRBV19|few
CASSIVGGMTEAFF
TGTGCCAGTAGTATAGTTGGAGGGATGACTGAAGCTTTCTTT
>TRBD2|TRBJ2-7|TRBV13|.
CASSPSGRYDEQYF
TGTGCCAGCAGCCCTAGCGGGAGGTACGACGAGCAGTACTTC